Given below is one T cell receptor (beta chain) in context. Its target is unknown. This CDR3 comprises 16 residues. V was pared by 7 bases and J by 4 bases, with 22 bases between. CDR1 and CDR2 from the germline V gene are LNHDA and SQIVND (reference sequence). The data derive from a study of cytomegalovirus exposure and HLA in healthy donors. Study-level background: Caucasian-associated ancestry cluster membership applied to approximately 81% of 300 to 450 genotyped donors. The study's findings and limits: It was 164 TCR beta chains that were listed as cytomegalovirus-associated. The majority of CMV-associated TCR beta chains were reported as apparently HLA-restricted in a later analysis. It was confirmed in vitro that three of the CMV-associated chains were specific for CMV antigens.

PCR primers comprised 60 Vbeta and 13 Jbeta primers. Only in-frame clones appear in the TCRdb table, and some are missing; sequencing was by immunoSEQ multiplex PCR. The sample holds about 100,000 clones; 75% are singletons and the top ten take roughly an eighth. The sequence was obtained from a male donor in good health and CMV-seropositive. Sequenced: PBMCs. J is TRBJ1-2 and V is TRBV19; TRBD1 is a possible D gene (6 bases). CDR3 sequence (DNA): TGTGCCAGTACCACCACCACAGGGTATTCAGGCTATGGCTACACCTTC. This translates into CASTTTTGYSGYGYTF.